The entry below gives a single TCR gamma chain sequence along with its context. Antigen specificity is unknown. This specimen belongs to a study of Vδ1+ human thymocytes. The template was reverse-transcribed extracted RNA. The CDR3 regions were amplified by multiplex PCR from V-gene primers to a constant-region primer. TCRdb processed the multiplex PCR reads again with the CATT caller. The table lists 9,000 or so gamma-chain clones, around three fifths of them singletons. Study-wide findings and caveats: Unlike peripheral blood Vdelta1+ controls, thymic delta-chain sequences included approximately 21% Vdelta2 and few Vdelta3. The authors advised highly purified populations and single-cell validation. In the thymus, TRG and TRD repertoires looked highly polyclonal with Gaussian CDR3 lengths.

This CDR3 has 12 amino acids. The ends lost 4 bases at V and 11 bases at J; junction bases unmatched: 11. In germline, CDR1 is VENAVY, CDR2 YDSYNSRV. This TCR came from a girl younger than two who had congenital heart surgery. The specimen sequenced was Vdelta1+ gamma-delta thymocytes from the thymus. Subset indicated: FACS-sorted CD3+ TCRalphabeta- TCRVdelta1+ TCRVdelta2- thymocytes. V and J are TRGV8 and TRGJ1 or TRGJ2. The CDR3 reads CATWDPPKEKLF. In nucleotides, the CDR3 is TGTGCCACCTGGGACCCCCCCAAGGAGAAACTCTTT.